Shown below are 5 T cell receptor beta chains from a single sample sequenced in a study of radiation and T cells in renal cell carcinoma. Time point of the sample: blood 4 weeks post-SBRT, at nephrectomy. Treatment meaning: 15 Gy SBRT to primary tumor, nephrectomy 4 weeks later. Data came from immunoSEQ multiplex PCR; TCRdb stores just in-frame clones and leaves some out. The repertoire has approximately 86,000 clones, about 82% of them found once; the top ten carry 9.4%. The sequenced sample was blood, obtained from a patient whose treatment included radiotherapy and nephrectomy. Every receptor here comes from a man aged 50-59 years with renal cell carcinoma.

The chain combines TRBV7-2 with TRBJ2-7; 9 positions agree with TRBD2. V trimming: 2 bases; J trimming: 5 bases; junction bases outside the gene matches: 13. This CDR3 has 17 residues. Germline-derived CDR1 and CDR2 are SGHTA and FQGNSA. The CDR3 loop reads CASSLYPVSSGVNEQYF. The CDR3 region has the DNA TGTGCCAGCAGCTTATACCCCGTGTCTAGCGGGGTGAACGAGCAGTACTTC.

The chain links TRBV9 to TRBJ2-7; 9 bases match TRBD2. Germline loops: CDR1 SGDLS, CDR2 YYNGEE. The V segment lost 3 bases and the J segment 1 base; nucleotides outside the gene matches: 11. CDR3 length: 17 residues. CDR3 residues: CASSEGGGLAGSYEQYF. The CDR3 DNA sequence: TGTGCCAGCAGCGAGGGAGGGGGACTAGCAGGTTCCTACGAGCAGTACTTC. The complete variable domain, with remaining parts taken from reference TRBV9 and TRBJ2-7, reads DSGVTQTPKHLITATGQRVTLRCSPRSGDLSVYWYQQSLDQGLQFLIQYYNGEERAKGNILERFSAQQFPDLHSELNLSSLELGDSALYFCASSEGGGLAGSYEQYFGPGTRLTVT.

The V gene is TRBV6-6, the J gene TRBJ2-7; D is possibly TRBD2 (6 bases). The CDR3 has 13 residues. Germline V lookup: CDR1 MNHNY, CDR2 SVGAGI (reference sequence). The ends were cut back, 6 bases at V and 3 bases at J, with 12 bases in the middle. The CDR3 DNA sequence: TGTGCCAGCAGCCTCGGGACTGGCTACGAGCAGTACTTC. Its protein is CASSLGTGYEQYF.

The chain employs TRBV30 and TRBJ2-3, with D unclear. The ends were cut back, 3 bases at V and 1 base at J, with 8 bases in the middle. CDR1 and CDR2 (germline): GTSNPN, SVGIG (reference sequence). The CDR3 has 13 residues. The CDR3 sequence is CAWREEGTDTQYF. CDR3 sequence (DNA): TGTGCCTGGAGGGAAGAAGGCACAGATACGCAGTATTTT.

This clone showed up just once. This chain joins TRBV19 and TRBJ2-2; D gene uncertain. The germline V gene encodes CDR1 LNHDA and CDR2 SQIVND (reference sequence). The CDR3 has 12 amino acids. V shed 2 bases and J shed 6 bases, with 4 bases lying between them. CDR3 nucleotide sequence: TGTGCCAGTAGTATATCTCCCGGGGAGCTGTTTTTT. Protein sequence: CASSISPGELFF.